The sequence of this T cell receptor (beta chain) was determined in a study of T cell responses to AZD1222 COVID-19 vaccine. The analysis combined second doses at about 4 or about 12 weeks. Study-wide results and limits: Nearly half of the spike-specific TCRs reportedly recognize variant regions that carry no mutations.

This table comes from immunoSEQ multiplex PCR, and its TCRdb copy is limited to in-frame clones, with some not included. The sample has about 94,000 clones, less than 85% seen once. The CDR3 covers 15 residues. Germline lookup yields CDR1 SNHLY and CDR2 FYNNEI. The ends were cut back, 7 bases at V and 5 bases at J, with 21 bases in the middle. The sample holds a few counts of this clone. The antigen remains unidentified. The rearrangement links TRBV2 to TRBJ2-7; D gene unclear. The source was peripheral blood, collected 28 days after the second AZD1222 dose. The source of this sequence is an adult who received the AZD1222 COVID-19 vaccine. The CDR3 region is CASMGNAKAYDEQYF. The CDR3 region has the DNA TGTGCCAGCATGGGGAATGCCAAGGCCTATGACGAGCAGTACTTC.